A single sample is the source of the 18 T cell receptor beta chains below, sequenced in a study of T cell repertoires in cytomegalovirus infection. Antigen specificity for these receptors is unknown. Each CDR3 protein is one row after TCRdb ran MiXCR on the reads. Of roughly 310,000 distinct CDR3 sequences listed, approximately 32% are singletons. The input for sequencing was cultured PBMCs, taken from culture after CMV antigen stimulation. The receptors originated from a human donor in good health (CMV status not recorded). Some clones in this sample may be carry-over from other donors' samples.

The chain carries TRBV7-2 and TRBJ2-3; D unclear. V was trimmed by 5 bases and J by 2 bases, leaving 8 bases between them. CDR1 and CDR2 from the germline V gene are SGHTA and FQGNSA. CDR3 length: 13 residues. This chain's CDR3 is CASSPYNTDTQYF. DNA of the CDR3: TGTGCCAGCAGCCCCTATAACACAGATACGCAGTATTTT.

The chain uses TRBV7-3 and TRBJ2-1; maybe TRBD1 (6 bases). Germline V gene lookup returns CDR1 SGHTA and CDR2 FQGTGA. The CDR3 covers 13 residues. Deletions cut 3 bases from V and 8 bases from J, with 11 bases between. As DNA, the CDR3 is TGTGCCAGCAGCTTCGGACAGAGCGATGAGCAGTTCTTC. Translating gives CASSFGQSDEQFF.

The V gene is TRBV29-1, the J gene TRBJ1-2, with a weak D call TRBD1 (5 bases). Trimming left V 7 bases short and J 2 bases short, with 20 bases between. This CDR3 spans 15 amino acids. Germline V gives CDR1 SQVTM, CDR2 ANQGSEA. The CDR3 region has the DNA TGCAGCGCCGTTAGAGTCAGGGAGGAGAACTATGGCTACACCTTC. Residues: CSAVRVREENYGYTF. The whole variable domain, filled in from reference TRBV29-1 and TRBJ1-2, reads SAVISQKPSRDICQRGTSLTIQCQVDSQVTMMFWYRQQPGQSLTLIATANQGSEATYESGFVIDKFPISRPNLTFSTLTVSNMSPEDSSIYLCSAVRVREENYGYTFGSGTRLTVV.

This clonotype occurred many times. The chain links TRBV19 to TRBJ1-5; 9 positions match TRBD1. Trimming cost V 4 bases and J 2 bases; bases outside gene matches: 6. This CDR3 region has 16 residues. Germline V gene lookup returns CDR1 LNHDA and CDR2 SQIVND (reference sequence). CDR3 sequence: CASSKGQGRGNQPQHF. CDR3 bases: TGTGCCAGTAGTAAGGGACAGGGACGCGGCAATCAGCCCCAGCATTTT.

The CDR3 loop reads CASSPRHRGLTGYQETQYF. CDR3 bases: TGTGCCAGCAGCCCGCGTCACAGGGGCCTCACGGGGTACCAAGAGACCCAGTACTTC. This chain joins TRBV11-2 and TRBJ2-5, with TRBD1 matching over 7 bases. V was pared by 5 bases and J by 0 bases, with 18 bases of the junction left unmatched. This CDR3 has 19 residues. Germline values: CDR1 SGHAT, CDR2 FQNNGV.

This clonotype was counted between two and nine times. The chain is built from TRBV30 and TRBJ1-5; D is ambiguous. CDR3 length equals 14 residues. CDR1 and CDR2 from the germline V gene are GTSNPN and SVGIG (reference sequence). V was pared by 0 bases and J by 4 bases, with 10 bases between. This chain's CDR3 is CAWSVLAENQPQHF. Written as DNA, the CDR3 is TGTGCCTGGAGTGTACTGGCGGAGAATCAGCCCCAGCATTTT.

The rearrangement uses TRBV15 and TRBJ2-1; D possibly uses TRBD1 or TRBD2 (5 bases each). CDR3 length: 22 residues. The ends were cut back, 0 bases at V and 0 bases at J, with 27 bases in the middle. Germline assignment: CDR1 LNHNV and CDR2 YYDKDF (reference sequence). In DNA, the CDR3 is TGTGCCACCAGCAGAGATCACTTTAGCCTGGGGGATTGGGGTAGCTCCTACAATGAGCAGTTCTTC. This gives the protein CATSRDHFSLGDWGSSYNEQFF.

The chain uses TRBV6-1 and TRBJ2-7; maybe TRBD2 (5 bases). Germline V gene data show CDR1 as MNHNS and CDR2 as SASEGT. Trimming pared 3 bases from V and 6 bases from J, leaving 9 bases between. The CDR3 loop spans 12 amino acids. The CDR3: CASSERVGEQYF. CDR3 DNA sequence: TGTGCCAGCAGTGAGCGGGTTGGCGAGCAGTACTTC.

This clonotype was seen a few times. This chain links TRBV19 with TRBJ1-4; possibly TRBD1 for D (6 bases). The CDR3 has 15 residues. V was cut by 5 bases and J by 8 bases, with 18 bases left in between. Germline-derived CDR1 and CDR2 are LNHDA and SQIVND (reference sequence). The CDR3 spells CASSDPGGQREKLFF. CDR3 in DNA: TGTGCCAGTAGTGACCCTGGGGGGCAACGGGAAAAACTGTTTTTT.

The chain carries TRBV7-9 and TRBJ2-3; D may be TRBD1 (6 bases). V gave up 5 bases and J gave up 1 base, with 16 bases separating them. This CDR3 region has 16 residues. Germline V lookup: CDR1 SEHNR, CDR2 FQNEAQ (reference sequence). CDR3 in DNA: TGTGCCAGCAGCCCCCGGGCAGGGGAAGGCACAGATACGCAGTATTTT. It encodes CASSPRAGEGTDTQYF.

The V and J genes are TRBV5-4 and TRBJ1-4; 7 bases are a match to TRBD1. Germline CDR1 SGHNT, CDR2 YYREEE (reference sequence). V lost 2 bases to trimming and J lost 6 bases; unmatched junction nucleotides: 4. This CDR3 comprises 14 residues. The CDR3 reads CASSLQGFDEKLFF. The CDR3 nucleotides are TGTGCCAGCAGCTTACAGGGGTTCGATGAAAAACTGTTTTTT.

Written as DNA, the CDR3 is TGCAGTGCTAGGACAGGGTCCACTAACTATGGCTACACCTTC. Protein sequence: CSARTGSTNYGYTF. The chain carries TRBV20-1 and TRBJ1-2, with TRBD1 matching 7 bases. Germline V gene lookup returns CDR1 DFQATT and CDR2 SNEGSKA (reference sequence). V lost 3 bases to trimming and J lost 0 bases; unmatched junction nucleotides: 4. The CDR3 consists of 14 residues.

The chain joins TRBV4-1 to TRBJ2-5; 11 bases map to TRBD2. The CDR3 covers 14 residues. Germline CDR1 is MGHRA and CDR2 is YSYEKL. V lost 4 bases and J lost 3; bases outside the gene matches: 1. CDR3 loop: CASSPLAGEETQYF. CDR3 DNA sequence: TGCGCCAGCAGCCCACTAGCGGGAGAAGAGACCCAGTACTTC.

This chain uses TRBV18 with TRBJ2-5; TRBD1 might be the D (5 bases). Germline V gene data show CDR1 as KGHSH and CDR2 as LQKENI. The CDR3 sequence is 16 residues long. Deletions cut 2 bases from V and 5 bases from J, with 18 bases between. CDR3 residues: CASSPEGRAGAETQYF. CDR3 DNA: TGTGCCAGCTCACCAGAAGGCAGGGCTGGTGCGGAGACCCAGTACTTC.

V gene TRBV4-1 combines with J gene TRBJ1-2; 7 bases are a match to TRBD1. Germline V lookup: CDR1 MGHRA, CDR2 YSYEKL. The CDR3 sequence is 14 residues long. Trimming cost V 3 bases and J 9 bases; bases outside gene matches: 10. The CDR3 nucleotides read TGCGCCAGCAGCCACCAATACCAACAGGGGAGCTACACCTTC. Protein product: CASSHQYQQGSYTF.

This clonotype came up many times. The chain carries TRBV7-2 and TRBJ1-6; D perhaps matches TRBD1 (5 bases). Germline V gene data show CDR1 as SGHTA and CDR2 as FQGNSA. The ends were cut back, 1 base at V and 6 bases at J, with 10 bases in the middle. This CDR3 comprises 15 residues. The CDR3 bases are TGTGCCAGCAGCTTAGGTGCAGGGTCTAATTCACCCCTCCACTTT. Translated, it gives CASSLGAGSNSPLHF.

The sample holds a few counts of this clonotype. This sequence joins TRBV7-9 and TRBJ1-1; D may be TRBD1 (5 bases). Deletions cut 5 bases from V and 3 bases from J, with 16 bases between. Germline CDR1 SEHNR, CDR2 FQNEAQ (reference sequence). The CDR3 spans 15 residues. CDR3 sequence: CASSTRDGRYTEAFF. CDR3 sequence (DNA): TGTGCCAGCAGCACCCGGGACGGGAGATACACTGAAGCTTTCTTT.

This sequence joins TRBV6-5 and TRBJ2-5, with a tentative D call TRBD2 (6 bases). The V and J ends lost 2 bases and 4 bases respectively, with 17 bases between them. Germline V CDR1 and CDR2: MNHEY, SVGAGI. The CDR3 totals 16 residues. The CDR3, as DNA: TGTGCCAGCAGTTACCGAGGGGACTTGGGGGGAGAGACCCAGTACTTC. It encodes CASSYRGDLGGETQYF.